This is a list of T cell receptor beta chains from one sample in a study of CXCR3-negative and CXCR3-positive naive CD8 T cells. TCRdb reworked the 5' RACE reads into one entry per CDR3 protein, no DNA. The sample has 45,000 to 75,000 distinct CDR3 sequences. The sample consisted of naive CXCR3- CD8+ T cells from blood. The origin of the receptors is a human donor in good health. Some clones in this sample may be carry-over from other donors' samples. The CDR3 runs from the conserved cysteine through the conserved F or W.

J: TRBJ1-1; V: TRBV7-3; CDR3: CASSLTPTGLNTEAFF
J: TRBJ2-7; V: TRBV6-6; CDR3: CASSDRGPSYEQYF
J: TRBJ1-2; V: TRBV7-9; CDR3: CASSLVPAAPGDYGYTF
J: TRBJ1-4; V: TRBV20-1; CDR3: CSARDFRPGNNEKLFF
J: TRBJ2-7; V: TRBV2; CDR3: CASSEEGGGSYEQYF
J: TRBJ2-1; V: TRBV29-1; CDR3: CSVQGTSGGASNEQFF
J: TRBJ1-2; V: TRBV29-1; CDR3: CSVDTGYGYTF
J: TRBJ1-5; V: TRBV15; CDR3: CATSPERDLNQPQHF
J: TRBJ1-1; V: TRBV4-2; CDR3: CASSANKNTEAFF
J: TRBJ1-6; V: TRBV7-6; CDR3: CASSKGPPGSYNSPLHF
J: TRBJ2-3; V: TRBV29-1; CDR3: CSVELKTDTQYF
J: TRBJ2-1; V: TRBV28; CDR3: CASSLWAGNEQFF
J: TRBJ2-5; V: TRBV2; CDR3: CASRSWGEWGETQYF
J: TRBJ1-1; V: TRBV7-6; CDR3: CASSPRQGVEAFF
J: TRBJ1-2; V: TRBV28; CDR3: CASRPDGRNGYTF
J: TRBJ2-7; V: TRBV29-1; CDR3: CSVLVASSYEQYF
J: TRBJ2-7; V: TRBV3-1; CDR3: CASSHARREGLYEQYF
J: TRBJ2-3; V: TRBV6-2/TRBV6-3; CDR3: CASSPSDGGTDTQYF
J: TRBJ2-7; V: TRBV6-6; CDR3: CASSTGYEQYF
J: TRBJ1-2; V: TRBV29-1; CDR3: CSVEVGQAVYTF
J: TRBJ2-3; V: TRBV3-1; CDR3: CASSQDRVRSTDTQYF
J: TRBJ2-5; V: TRBV7-2; CDR3: CASSLSLAGMWGETQYF
J: TRBJ2-3; V: TRBV11-2; CDR3: CASSTETSGGKDTQYF
J: TRBJ1-5; V: TRBV6-2/TRBV6-3; CDR3: CASSRIQGAMGNQPQHF
J: TRBJ2-4; V: TRBV20-1; CDR3: CSARGLRGKENIQYF
J: TRBJ2-1; V: TRBV5-1; CDR3: CASSLSPNDEQFF
J: TRBJ2-7; V: TRBV11-2; CDR3: CASSLGRGEQYF
J: TRBJ2-5; V: TRBV29-1; CDR3: CSVEDPGGLAGVYF
J: TRBJ2-3; V: TRBV5-1; CDR3: CASSPWGDTQYF
J: TRBJ2-2; V: TRBV7-9; CDR3: CASSSLGTSGAKYTGELFF
J: TRBJ2-7; V: TRBV29-1; CDR3: CSVTPGTYEQYF
J: TRBJ2-3; V: TRBV27; CDR3: CASSFLSDTQYF
J: TRBJ2-7; V: TRBV15; CDR3: CATSGDRDNFYEQYF
J: TRBJ1-2; V: TRBV7-6; CDR3: CASSLAGPGSGYTF
J: TRBJ2-4; V: TRBV27; CDR3: CASSSGGDIQYF
J: TRBJ2-1; V: TRBV12-3/TRBV12-4; CDR3: CASSLGRAPYNEQFF
J: TRBJ2-3; V: TRBV29-1; CDR3: CSVEEGRMNTQYF
J: TRBJ1-2; V: TRBV6-4; CDR3: CASSEGQGADGYTF
J: TRBJ2-3; V: TRBV4-1; CDR3: CASSQGRGDTQYF
J: TRBJ2-3; V: TRBV7-3; CDR3: CASSLRGGATDTQYF
J: TRBJ2-7; V: TRBV6-5; CDR3: CASRPDRGLFEQYF
J: TRBJ1-1; V: TRBV7-6; CDR3: CASSPQGDQNTEAFF
J: TRBJ2-7; V: TRBV19; CDR3: CASSMAAEPYEQYF